This TCR beta chain was retrieved from a study of T cells in Graves' hyperthyroidism and ophthalmopathy. Overall study: Peripheral blood was collected at initial diagnosis, before any treatment. Regarding the study as a whole: The majority of expanded thyroid clonotypes above 0.001 also appeared in blood.

TCR beta CDR3 sequences were amplified from RNA transcripts. First-round RT-PCR targeting the TCR CDR3 was performed with the HTBI primer set. TCRdb analysed the multiplex PCR reads with MiXCR anew, one entry per CDR3 protein. Of approximately 510,000 distinct CDR3 sequences in the sample, 20% were seen once. This clonotype was recorded many times. No antigen is known for it. The authors obtained PBMCs from 9 to 10 ml of fresh peripheral blood. Germline V gives CDR1 MDHEN, CDR2 SYDVKM. Trimming removed 2 bases from V and 5 bases from J, with 16 bases in between. The CDR3 totals 15 residues. Sequenced: blood. This chain joins TRBV28 and TRBJ2-7; D gene ambiguous. The source of this sequence is a man aged 18-30 years with Graves' hyperthyroidism. CDR3 nucleotide sequence: TGTGCCAGCAGTTTAGGCGAAGGAATTTCCGACGAGCAGTACTTC. It encodes CASSLGEGISDEQYF.